The 4 T cell receptor beta chains in this list originate from one sample, sequenced in a study of vaccination and CD4 T cells after COVID-19 (dated by TCRdb to 2021 to 2024). The library was built by means of PCR. The data were produced on an Illumina iSeq 100. At the Johns Hopkins FTIC core, DNA from the cultured CD4+ T cells underwent TCR sequencing with the Oncomine TCR Beta short-read assay. TCRdb reprocessing: public reads trimmed at Q25 with fastp, clones called with MiXCR, in-frame beta chains kept. Entries are consolidated by CDR3 protein sequence, retaining the most common genes and DNA. A total of about 15,000 distinct CDR3 sequences appear in this sample, under 50% of them only once. Around an eighth of the sample is taken by the ten largest. The treatment or condition label here, explained by the study, means: approximately nine-day PBMC culture with coronavirus spike peptide pools or control peptides (ViraFEST assay).

Their antigen targets remain unknown. The sample comprised CD4+ T cells from blood, cultured in vitro. The receptors were sampled from a human donor who had recovered from COVID-19.

The chain is built from TRBV28 and TRBJ2-2; 9 bases line up with TRBD1. The V gene end was trimmed by 5 bases and the J gene end by 8 bases; junction bases not matched to a gene: 12. CDR1 is MDHEN and CDR2 is SYDVKM in the germline V gene. This CDR3 has 16 residues. CDR3 sequence reads: CASSLAGTGSDGELFF. CDR3 DNA sequence: TGTGCCAGCAGTCTGGCCGGGACAGGGTCCGATGGGGAGCTGTTTTTT.

The chain links TRBV19 to TRBJ1-2; no clear D gene. The V gene lost 3 bases and the J gene lost 5 bases, with 7 bases spanning the gap. Germline CDR1 LNHDA, CDR2 SQIVND (reference sequence). The CDR3 totals 12 residues. The CDR3 bases are TGTGCCAGTAGTATGAGAGATTATGGCTACACCTTC. Its translation: CASSMRDYGYTF.

This clonotype was seen only a few times. The chain uses TRBV6-5 and TRBJ2-3; possible D gene TRBD2, 5 bases. The germline CDR1 and CDR2 sequences are MNHEY and SVGAGI. This CDR3 comprises 14 residues. V was pared by 2 bases and J by 2 bases, with 8 bases between. Written as DNA, the CDR3 is TGTGCCAGCAGTTACGTAGCGTCCACAGATACGCAGTATTTT. Protein product: CASSYVASTDTQYF.

This CDR3 reads CAWSVRGTVHEQYF. Written as DNA, the CDR3 is TGTGCCTGGAGTGTCAGGGGGACGGTACACGAGCAGTACTTC. The V call is TRBV30, the J call TRBJ2-7; 7 bases are shared with TRBD1. Germline CDR1 is GTSNPN and CDR2 is SVGIG (reference sequence). V lost 0 bases, J lost 5 bases, and 7 bases stayed unmatched. The CDR3 consists of 14 residues.